These 9 T cell receptor beta chains came from one sample sequenced in a study of blood T cell repertoires in COVID-19. Profiled with immunoSEQ multiplex PCR; TCRdb holds only in-frame clones, not every one. The sample holds around 140,000 clones; around 89% are singletons and the top ten take more than 15%. The sequencing input was peripheral blood. All receptors come from a man between 45 and 60 years old with active or convalescent COVID-19.

V usage is TRBV5-1 and J usage is TRBJ1-6, with D unresolved. V gave up 0 bases and J gave up 7 bases, with 17 bases separating them. CDR1 and CDR2 from the germline V gene are SGHRS and YFSETQ. This CDR3 is built from 17 residues. The CDR3 protein is CASSLDLTGAMNSPLHF. CDR3 nucleotide sequence: TGCGCCAGCAGCTTGGATTTGACCGGAGCAATGAATTCACCCCTCCACTTT.

This clone was detected once. The genes are TRBV20-1 and TRBJ1-2, with TRBD1 matching over 8 bases. The germline gives CDR1 DFQATT, CDR2 SNEGSKA (reference sequence). This CDR3 spans 11 amino acids. V was pared by 6 bases and J by 4 bases, with 1 base of the junction left unmatched. The CDR3 DNA sequence: TGCAGTGCCAGGGGGCCCTATGGCTACACCTTC. Translating it yields CSARGPYGYTF.

V usage is TRBV28 and J usage is TRBJ2-7; 9 positions match TRBD2. CDR1 is MDHEN, CDR2 SYDVKM, per germline. The trim removed 2 bases at V and 6 bases at J, leaving 5 bases unmatched. The CDR3 spans 14 residues. The CDR3 loop reads CASSLSLAGFEQYF. The CDR3 DNA reads TGTGCCAGCAGTTTAAGTCTAGCGGGATTCGAGCAGTACTTC.

This CDR3 is CASSRTAGVGPQHF. CDR3 DNA: TGTGCCAGCAGCCGGACGGCCGGGGTGGGGCCCCAGCATTTT. This chain connects TRBV11-2 to TRBJ1-5; D not resolved. CDR1 and CDR2 (germline): SGHAT, FQNNGV. With 5 bases removed from V and 9 bases from J, the gap between germline ends came to 17 bases. CDR3 length equals 14 residues.

The genes are TRBV4-3 and TRBJ1-4, with D possibly TRBD1 on 5 matching bases. Germline V gives CDR1 LGHNA, CDR2 YSLEER. The CDR3 covers 16 residues. V was pared by 0 bases and J by 8 bases, with 16 bases between. The CDR3 loop is CASSQDGGTEGEKLFF. CDR3 nucleotides: TGCGCCAGCAGCCAAGATGGGGGGACGGAGGGCGAAAAACTGTTTTTT.

This chain joins TRBV5-6 and TRBJ2-7; 9 nucleotides match TRBD1. CDR1 is SGHDT, CDR2 YYEEEE, per germline. The CDR3 loop spans 15 amino acids. V lost 0 bases, J lost 7 bases, and 8 bases stayed unmatched. The CDR3 DNA sequence: TGTGCCAGCAGCTTGGCCGGGACAGGGCCGAGGGAGCAGTACTTC. Translating gives CASSLAGTGPREQYF.

The gene calls are TRBV14 and TRBJ2-3; 9 bases align to TRBD2. CDR3 length: 17 residues. Germline-derived CDR1 and CDR2 are SGHDN and FVKESK. Trimming removed 4 bases from V and 0 bases from J; junction bases left unmatched: 8. CDR3 sequence reads: CASSPAGTSWSTDTQYF. The CDR3 bases are TGTGCCAGCAGCCCTGCCGGGACTAGCTGGAGCACAGATACGCAGTATTTT.

This clone appeared once. This chain connects TRBV13 to TRBJ2-6, with 10 bases lining up with TRBD1. Germline V lookup: CDR1 PRHDT, CDR2 FYEKMQ (reference sequence). CDR3 length: 20 amino acids. V lost 6 bases, J lost 0 bases, and 14 bases stayed unmatched. CDR3 loop: CASSPQFQTGGHSGANVLTF. The CDR3 bases are TGTGCCAGCAGTCCACAATTCCAGACAGGGGGCCACTCTGGGGCCAACGTCCTGACTTTC.

V gene TRBV11-3 combines with J gene TRBJ2-1, with TRBD2 matching 7 bases. This CDR3 region has 17 residues. Trimming took 5 bases from V and 5 from J; bases not matched to a gene: 15. Per germline, CDR1 SGHNT and CDR2 YENEEA. The CDR3, as DNA: TGTGCCAGCAGCCCAAGCCATCTAGCGGTACAAGACAATGAGCAGTTCTTC. As protein: CASSPSHLAVQDNEQFF.